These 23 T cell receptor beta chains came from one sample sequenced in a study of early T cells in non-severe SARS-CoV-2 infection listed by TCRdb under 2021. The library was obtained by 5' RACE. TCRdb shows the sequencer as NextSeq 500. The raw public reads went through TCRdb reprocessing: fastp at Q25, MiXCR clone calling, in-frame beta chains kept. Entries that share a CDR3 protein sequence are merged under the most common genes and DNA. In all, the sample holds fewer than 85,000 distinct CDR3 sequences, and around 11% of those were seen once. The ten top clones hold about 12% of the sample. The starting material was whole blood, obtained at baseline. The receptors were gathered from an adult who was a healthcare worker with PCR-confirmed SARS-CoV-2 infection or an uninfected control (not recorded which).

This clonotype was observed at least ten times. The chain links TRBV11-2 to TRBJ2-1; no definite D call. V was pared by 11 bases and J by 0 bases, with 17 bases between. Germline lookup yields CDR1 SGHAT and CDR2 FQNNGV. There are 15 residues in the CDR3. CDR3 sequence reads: CAYFSPLSSYNEQFF. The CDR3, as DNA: TGTGCCTACTTCTCCCCTCTAAGCTCCTACAATGAGCAGTTCTTC.

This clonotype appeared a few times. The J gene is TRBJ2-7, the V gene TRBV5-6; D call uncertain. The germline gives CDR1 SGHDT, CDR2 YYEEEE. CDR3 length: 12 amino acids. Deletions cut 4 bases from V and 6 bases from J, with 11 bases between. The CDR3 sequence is CASSREGLEQYF. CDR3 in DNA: TGTGCCAGCAGCCGAGAAGGGCTCGAGCAGTACTTC.

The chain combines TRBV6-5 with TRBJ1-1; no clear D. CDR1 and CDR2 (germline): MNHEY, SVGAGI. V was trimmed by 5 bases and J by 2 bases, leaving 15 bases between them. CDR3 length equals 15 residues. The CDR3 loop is CASSPYLASNTEAFF. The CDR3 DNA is TGTGCCAGCAGTCCGTATCTTGCCAGTAACACTGAAGCTTTCTTT.

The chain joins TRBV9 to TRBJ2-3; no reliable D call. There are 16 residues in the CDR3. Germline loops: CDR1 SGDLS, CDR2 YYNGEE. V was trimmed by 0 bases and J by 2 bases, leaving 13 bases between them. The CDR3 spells CASSVGRAEITDTQYF. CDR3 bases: TGTGCCAGCAGCGTAGGTCGGGCGGAAATCACAGATACGCAGTATTTT.

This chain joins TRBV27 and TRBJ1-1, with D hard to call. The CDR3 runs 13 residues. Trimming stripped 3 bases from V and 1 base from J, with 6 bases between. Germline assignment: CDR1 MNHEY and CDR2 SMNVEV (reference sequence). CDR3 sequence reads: CASSLIENTEAFF. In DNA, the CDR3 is TGTGCCAGCAGTTTGATTGAGAACACTGAAGCTTTCTTT.

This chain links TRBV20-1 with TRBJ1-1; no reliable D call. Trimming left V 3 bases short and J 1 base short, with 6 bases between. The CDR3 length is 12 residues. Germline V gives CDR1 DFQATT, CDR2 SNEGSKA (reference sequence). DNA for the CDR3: TGCAGTGCTAGCGGAGCGAACACTGAAGCTTTCTTT. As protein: CSASGANTEAFF.

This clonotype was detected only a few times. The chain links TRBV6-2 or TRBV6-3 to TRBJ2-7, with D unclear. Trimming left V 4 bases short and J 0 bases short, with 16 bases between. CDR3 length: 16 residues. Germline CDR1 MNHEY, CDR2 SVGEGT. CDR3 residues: CASSSVDFPLSYEQYF. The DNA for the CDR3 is TGTGCCAGCAGTTCCGTCGACTTTCCCCTCTCCTACGAGCAGTACTTC.

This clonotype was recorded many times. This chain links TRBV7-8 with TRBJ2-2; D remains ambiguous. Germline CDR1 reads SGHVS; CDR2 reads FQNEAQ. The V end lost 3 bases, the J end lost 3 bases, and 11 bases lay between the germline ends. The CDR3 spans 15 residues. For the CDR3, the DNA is TGTGCCAGCAGCTTCGCTCGGATTGACACCGGGGAGCTGTTTTTT. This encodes CASSFARIDTGELFF.

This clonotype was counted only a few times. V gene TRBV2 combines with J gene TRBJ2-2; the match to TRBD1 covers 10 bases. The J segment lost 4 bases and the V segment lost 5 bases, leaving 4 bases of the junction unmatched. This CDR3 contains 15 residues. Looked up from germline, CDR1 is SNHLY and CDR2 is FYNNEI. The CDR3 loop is CASSLWTGGTGELFF. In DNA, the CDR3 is TGTGCCAGCAGTCTCTGGACAGGGGGCACCGGGGAGCTGTTTTTT.

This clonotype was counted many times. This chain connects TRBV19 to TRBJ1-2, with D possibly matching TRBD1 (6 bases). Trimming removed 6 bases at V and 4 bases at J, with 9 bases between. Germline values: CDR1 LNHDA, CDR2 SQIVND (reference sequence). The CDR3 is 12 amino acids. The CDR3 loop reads CASSLQGYGYTF. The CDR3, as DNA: TGTGCCAGTAGCCTACAGGGCTATGGCTACACCTTC. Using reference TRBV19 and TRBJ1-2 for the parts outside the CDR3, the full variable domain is DGGITQSPKYLFRKEGQNVTLSCEQNLNHDAMYWYRQDPGQGLRLIYYSQIVNDFQKGDIAEGYSVSREKKESFPLTVTSAQKNPTAFYLCASSLQGYGYTFGSGTRLTVV.

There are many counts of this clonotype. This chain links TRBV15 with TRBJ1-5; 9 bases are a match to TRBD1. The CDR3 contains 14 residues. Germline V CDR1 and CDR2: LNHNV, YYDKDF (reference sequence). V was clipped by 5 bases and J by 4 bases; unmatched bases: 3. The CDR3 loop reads CATSPDRGNQPQHF. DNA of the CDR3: TGTGCCACCAGCCCGGACAGGGGAAATCAGCCCCAGCATTTT.

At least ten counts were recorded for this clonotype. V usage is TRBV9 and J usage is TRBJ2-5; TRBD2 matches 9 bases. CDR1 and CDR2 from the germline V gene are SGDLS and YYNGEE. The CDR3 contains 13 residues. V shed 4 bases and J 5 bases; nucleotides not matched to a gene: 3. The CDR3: CASSRSGGETQYF. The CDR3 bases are TGTGCCAGCAGCCGGAGCGGGGGGGAGACCCAGTACTTC.

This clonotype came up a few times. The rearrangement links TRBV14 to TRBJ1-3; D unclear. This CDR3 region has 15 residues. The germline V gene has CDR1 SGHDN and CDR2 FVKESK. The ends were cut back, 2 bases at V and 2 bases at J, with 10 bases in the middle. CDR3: CASSQQADPGNTIYF. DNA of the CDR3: TGTGCCAGCAGCCAACAGGCTGATCCTGGAAACACCATATATTTT. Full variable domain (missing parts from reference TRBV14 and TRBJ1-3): EAGVTQFPSHSVIEKGQTVTLRCDPISGHDNLYWYRRVMGKEIKFLLHFVKESKQDESGMPNNRFLAERTGGTYSTLKVQPAELEDSGVYFCASSQQADPGNTIYFGEGSWLTVV.

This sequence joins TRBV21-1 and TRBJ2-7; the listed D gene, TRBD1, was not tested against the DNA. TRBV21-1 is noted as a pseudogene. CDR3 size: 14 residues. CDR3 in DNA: TGTGCCAGCAGCACGAATGGGACAGTCTACGAGCAGTACTTC. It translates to CASSTNGTVYEQYF.

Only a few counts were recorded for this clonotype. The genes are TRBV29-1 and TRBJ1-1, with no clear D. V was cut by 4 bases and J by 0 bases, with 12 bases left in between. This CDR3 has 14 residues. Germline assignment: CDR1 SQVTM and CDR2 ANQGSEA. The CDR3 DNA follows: TGCAGCGTTGTTCCTATCTTAATGAACACTGAAGCTTTCTTT. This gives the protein CSVVPILMNTEAFF.

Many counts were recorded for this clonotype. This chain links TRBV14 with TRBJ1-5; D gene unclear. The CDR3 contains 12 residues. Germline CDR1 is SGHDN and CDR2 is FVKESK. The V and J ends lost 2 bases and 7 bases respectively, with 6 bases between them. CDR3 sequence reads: CASSQPGQPQHF. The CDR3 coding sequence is TGTGCCAGCAGCCAACCTGGACAGCCCCAGCATTTT. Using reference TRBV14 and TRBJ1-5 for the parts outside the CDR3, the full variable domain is EAGVTQFPSHSVIEKGQTVTLRCDPISGHDNLYWYRRVMGKEIKFLLHFVKESKQDESGMPNNRFLAERTGGTYSTLKVQPAELEDSGVYFCASSQPGQPQHFGDGTRLSIL.

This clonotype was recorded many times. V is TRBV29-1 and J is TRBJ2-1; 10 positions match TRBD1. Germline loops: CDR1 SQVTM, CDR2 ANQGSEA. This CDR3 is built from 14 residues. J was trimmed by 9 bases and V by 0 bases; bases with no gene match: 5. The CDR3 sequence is CSVEDGGQGIEQFF. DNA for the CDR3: TGCAGCGTTGAAGATGGGGGACAGGGGATTGAGCAGTTCTTC.

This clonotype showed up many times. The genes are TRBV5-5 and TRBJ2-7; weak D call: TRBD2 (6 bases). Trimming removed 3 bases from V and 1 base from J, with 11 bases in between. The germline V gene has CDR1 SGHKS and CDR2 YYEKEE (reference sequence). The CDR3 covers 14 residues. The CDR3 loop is CASSYPGDSYEQYF. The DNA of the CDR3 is TGTGCCAGCAGCTACCCGGGAGATTCCTACGAGCAGTACTTC.

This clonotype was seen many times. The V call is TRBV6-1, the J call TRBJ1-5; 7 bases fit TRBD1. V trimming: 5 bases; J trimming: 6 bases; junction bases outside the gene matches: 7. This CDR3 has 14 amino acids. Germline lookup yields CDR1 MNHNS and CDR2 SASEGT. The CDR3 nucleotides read TGTGCCAGCAGTCCCCGACAGGGAGGTCAGCCCCAGCATTTT. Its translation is CASSPRQGGQPQHF.

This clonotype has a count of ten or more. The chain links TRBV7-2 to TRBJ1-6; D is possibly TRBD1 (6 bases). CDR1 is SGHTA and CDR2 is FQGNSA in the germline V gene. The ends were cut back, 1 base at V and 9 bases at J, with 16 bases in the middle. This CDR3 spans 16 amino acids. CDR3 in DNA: TGTGCCAGCAGCTTAGGAGTTTCAGGGGTAGGTTCACCCCTCCACTTT. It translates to CASSLGVSGVGSPLHF.

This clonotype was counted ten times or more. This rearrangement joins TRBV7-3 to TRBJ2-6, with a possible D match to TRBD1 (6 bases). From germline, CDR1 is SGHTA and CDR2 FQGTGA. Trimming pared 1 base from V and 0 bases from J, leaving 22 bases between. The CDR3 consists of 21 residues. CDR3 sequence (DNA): TGTGCCAGCAGCTTAAATAAGTTAGGAACAGGGTTGTTCTCTGGGGCCAACGTCCTGACTTTC. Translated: CASSLNKLGTGLFSGANVLTF.

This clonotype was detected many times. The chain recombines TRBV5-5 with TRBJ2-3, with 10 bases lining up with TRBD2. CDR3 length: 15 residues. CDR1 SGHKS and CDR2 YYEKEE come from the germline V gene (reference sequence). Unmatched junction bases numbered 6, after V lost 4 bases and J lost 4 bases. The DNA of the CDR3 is TGTGCCAGCAGCGTGATTAGCGGGGGGCCAGATACGCAGTATTTT. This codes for CASSVISGGPDTQYF.

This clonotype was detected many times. CDR3 DNA: TGTGCCAGCAGCCACCTAGGGTTAGGCTCTGGGGCCAACGTCCTGACTTTC. Protein product: CASSHLGLGSGANVLTF. The rearrangement links TRBV11-1 to TRBJ2-6; D is unresolved. Germline V gene sequence: CDR1 SGHAT, CDR2 FQDESV (reference sequence). V was trimmed by 5 bases and J by 0 bases, leaving 14 bases between them. The CDR3 has 17 amino acids.